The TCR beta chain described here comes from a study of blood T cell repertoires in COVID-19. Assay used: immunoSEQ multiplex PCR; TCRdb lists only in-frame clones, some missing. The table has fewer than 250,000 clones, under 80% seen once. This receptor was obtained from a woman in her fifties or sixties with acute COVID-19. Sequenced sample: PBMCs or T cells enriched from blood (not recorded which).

This CDR3 is CASTTERLAGYNEQFF. CDR3 bases: TGTGCCAGCACCACCGAACGACTAGCGGGCTACAATGAGCAGTTCTTC. The chain couples TRBV25-1 to TRBJ2-1; TRBD2 agrees at 10 bases. Germline lookup yields CDR1 MGHDK and CDR2 SYGVNS. There are 16 residues in the CDR3. V was pared by 7 bases and J by 3 bases, with 9 bases of the junction left unmatched.